This T cell receptor (beta chain) appears in the sequencing data of a study of vaccination and CD4 T cells after COVID-19. The CDR3 runs 15 residues. CDR1 DFQATT and CDR2 SNEGSKA come from the germline V gene (reference sequence). Deletions cut 4 bases from V and 1 base from J, with 14 bases between. Treatment here: approximately nine-day PBMC culture with coronavirus spike peptide pools or control peptides (ViraFEST assay). Sequencing of the DNA from cultured CD4+ T cells was carried out with the Oncomine TCR Beta short-read assay. One entry per CDR3 protein, called by TCRdb with MiXCR from the PCR reads. The table records approximately 8,800 distinct CDR3 sequences, around 63% of them present only once. This clonotype turned up a few times. Its antigen is not identified.

The origin of this receptor is a human donor who had recovered from COVID-19. This chain uses TRBV20-1 with TRBJ1-5, with a weak D call TRBD1 (6 bases). The sequenced sample consisted of CD4+ T cells from blood, cultured in vitro. The CDR3 region is CSAKQGLWSNQPQHF. The CDR3 DNA reads as TGCAGTGCTAAACAGGGACTGTGGAGCAATCAGCCCCAGCATTTT.